This TCR beta chain came from a study of blood T cell repertoires in COVID-19. Study as a whole: In each case, the material was cDNA or gDNA derived from T cells, B-cell-depleted T cells, or PBMCs.

Authors' analysis steps: Estimation of nucleated cell counts relied on the amplification of reference gene primers. Sequencing was performed with immunoSEQ multiplex PCR; in TCRdb, only in-frame clones are kept and a portion is missing. The DNA gave D and trimming, while V, J and clone size come from that table. Counted here are some 150,000 clones, 80% to 90% occurring once; the ten biggest clones make up roughly 4%. Participant ages covered about 18 to 89 years across about 25 US areas. Participants had their cohort set by participant-reported clinical history. This TCR came from a woman aged 45 to 65 in a cohort exposed to, infected with or recovered from COVID-19 (not recorded which). Specimen: PBMCs or T cells enriched from blood (not recorded which).

Here the CDR3 reads CASSQGSGETYEQYF. DNA for the CDR3: TGTGCCAGCAGCCAAGGATCGGGAGAAACCTACGAGCAGTACTTC. J is TRBJ2-7 and V is TRBV3-1 (or the pseudogene TRBV3-2); TRBD2 is a possible D gene (6 bases). Per the germline V gene, CDR1 is LGHDT and CDR2 is YNNKEL (reference sequence). The CDR3 totals 15 residues. The V gene lost 1 base and the J gene lost 2 bases, with 12 bases spanning the gap.